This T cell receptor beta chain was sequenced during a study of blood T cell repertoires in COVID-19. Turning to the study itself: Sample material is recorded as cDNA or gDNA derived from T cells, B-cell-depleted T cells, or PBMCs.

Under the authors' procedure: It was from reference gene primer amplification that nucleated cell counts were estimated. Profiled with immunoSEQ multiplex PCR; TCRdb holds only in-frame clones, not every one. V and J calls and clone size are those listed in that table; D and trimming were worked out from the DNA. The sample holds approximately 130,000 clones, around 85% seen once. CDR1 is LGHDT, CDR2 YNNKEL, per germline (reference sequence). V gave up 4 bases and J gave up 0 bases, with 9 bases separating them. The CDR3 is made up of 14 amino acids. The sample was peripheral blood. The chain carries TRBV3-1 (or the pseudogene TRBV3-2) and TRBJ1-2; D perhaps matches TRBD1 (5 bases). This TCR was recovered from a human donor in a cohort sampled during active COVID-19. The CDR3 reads CASSRGASNYGYTF. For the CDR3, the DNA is TGTGCCAGCAGCCGTGGGGCTTCTAACTATGGCTACACCTTC.